This entry describes one TCR beta chain. The sample is drawn from a study of TIL therapy for anti-PD-1-resistant metastatic lung cancer. Sequencing used immunoSEQ v3. Assay: immunoSEQ multiplex PCR; the TCRdb copy retains only in-frame clones and omits some. Of about 55,000 clones in the sample, about 81% were seen once. As for time point: pre-treatment sample, taken before nivolumab and TIL therapy. The material sequenced was blood, taken at baseline. The source of this sequence is a person aged 25-85 years with non-small cell lung cancer.

The CDR3 nucleotides are TGTGCCAGCAGACGGACAGGAACCGGGGAGCTGTTTTTT. It codes for CASRRTGTGELFF. J is TRBJ2-2 and V is TRBV7-3; TRBD1 matches 7 bases. V lost 6 bases to trimming and J lost 5 bases; unmatched junction nucleotides: 3. The CDR3 is made up of 13 amino acids. The germline V gene has CDR1 SGHTA and CDR2 FQGTGA.